One and the same sample provided the 19 T cell receptor beta chains below, sequenced in a study of cytomegalovirus exposure and HLA in healthy donors. It was with 60 Vbeta and 13 Jbeta primers that the PCR ran. Here immunoSEQ multiplex PCR was the method, and the copy in TCRdb shows in-frame clones only, minus some. Of 90,000 to 120,000 clones in the sample, 9.5% to 13% were seen once. The sequenced sample was PBMCs. The receptors derive from a man between 35 and 55 years old in good health and CMV-seropositive.

The rearrangement joins TRBV28 to TRBJ2-7, with TRBD1 matching over 7 bases. CDR3 length: 12 amino acids. Germline assignment: CDR1 MDHEN and CDR2 SYDVKM. V gave up 5 bases and J gave up 6 bases; unmatched junction bases: 4. The CDR3 bases are TGTGCCAGCAGTACAGGGGTCGCCGAGCAGTACTTC. Translation gives CASSTGVAEQYF.

The chain uses TRBV13 and TRBJ2-1; 8 bases line up with TRBD2. The germline V gene encodes CDR1 PRHDT and CDR2 FYEKMQ (reference sequence). V dropped 6 bases and J dropped 12; count of bases not matched to a gene: 16. The CDR3 is made up of 15 amino acids. As DNA, the CDR3 is TGTGCCAGCAGTACCAGCGGGAGCTCACCCAGGGGGCAGTTCTTC. Protein sequence: CASSTSGSSPRGQFF.

The chain uses TRBV7-3 and TRBJ1-1, with TRBD1 as a possible D gene (6 bases). Germline CDR1 and CDR2: SGHTA and FQGTGA. Trimming pared 5 bases from V and 3 bases from J, leaving 10 bases between. This CDR3 has 13 residues. CDR3 region: CASSLQGHTEAFF. CDR3 sequence (DNA): TGTGCCAGCAGCCTACAGGGCCACACTGAAGCTTTCTTT.

This chain links TRBV19 with TRBJ2-4, with D perhaps TRBD1 (7 bases). Trimming removed 9 bases at V and 0 bases at J, with 18 bases between. Germline V gives CDR1 LNHDA, CDR2 SQIVND (reference sequence). The CDR3 runs 16 residues. The CDR3: CASGQVLGLAKNIQYF. The DNA for the CDR3 is TGTGCCAGCGGACAGGTTTTGGGACTAGCCAAAAACATTCAGTACTTC.

This clone was found a few times. The chain carries TRBV9 and TRBJ1-6; 8 positions agree with TRBD1. With V trimmed by 0 bases and J by 7 bases, 6 bases remained unmatched. The CDR3 covers 16 residues. In germline, CDR1 is SGDLS, CDR2 YYNGEE. The CDR3 region is CASSVDRTGGNSPLHF. CDR3 coding DNA: TGTGCCAGCAGCGTAGATCGAACAGGGGGGAATTCACCCCTCCACTTT. The variable domain in full, with the rest retrieved from reference TRBV9 and TRBJ1-6, is DSGVTQTPKHLITATGQRVTLRCSPRSGDLSVYWYQQSLDQGLQFLIQYYNGEERAKGNILERFSAQQFPDLHSELNLSSLELGDSALYFCASSVDRTGGNSPLHFGNGTRLTVT.

This clone was seen a few times. The gene calls are TRBV6-5 and TRBJ2-5; TRBD2 agrees at 13 bases. Germline assignment: CDR1 MNHEY and CDR2 SVGAGI. The CDR3 spans 15 residues. The V gene end was trimmed by 6 bases and the J gene end by 6 bases; junction bases not matched to a gene: 7. CDR3 coding DNA: TGTGCCAGCAGCCGGACTAGCGGGAGATGGAAGACCCAGTACTTC. Its translation: CASSRTSGRWKTQYF.

The chain joins TRBV6-6 to TRBJ2-1; 8 bases match TRBD1. Germline V gene lookup returns CDR1 MNHNY and CDR2 SVGAGI (reference sequence). The CDR3 covers 12 residues. J lost 7 bases, V lost 7 bases, and 3 bases had no gene match. This chain's CDR3 is CASTTGGNEQFF. The CDR3 coding sequence is TGTGCCAGCACCACAGGGGGGAATGAGCAGTTCTTC.

This clone was seen more than once but under ten times. V usage is TRBV19 and J usage is TRBJ2-7; 9 bases are shared with TRBD1. CDR3 size: 13 residues. Germline V gives CDR1 LNHDA, CDR2 SQIVND (reference sequence). Trimming at V came to 8 bases and at J to 5 bases, leaving 7 bases not matched to a gene. The DNA of the CDR3 is TGTGCCAGTTCCGGGACAGGGTTTCACGAGCAGTACTTC. Translated, it gives CASSGTGFHEQYF.

The J gene is TRBJ2-7, the V gene TRBV5-1, with D possibly TRBD2 on 6 matching bases. In germline, CDR1 is SGHRS, CDR2 YFSETQ. Trimming removed 6 bases from V and 5 bases from J, with 21 bases in between. This CDR3 is 15 amino acids long. CDR3 coding DNA: TGCGCCAGCAAGCTTGGGGGGACCTACGGCCACGAGCAGTACTTC. Protein product: CASKLGGTYGHEQYF.

This clone turned up a few times. This rearrangement joins TRBV28 to TRBJ1-1, with 7 positions matching TRBD1. The CDR3 spans 13 residues. The ends lost 2 bases at V and 6 bases at J; junction bases unmatched: 3. Per the germline V gene, CDR1 is MDHEN and CDR2 is SYDVKM. This CDR3 is CASSLKGAAEAFF. CDR3 DNA sequence: TGTGCCAGCAGTTTAAAGGGGGCCGCTGAAGCTTTCTTT.

The chain is built from TRBV2 and TRBJ2-7; TRBD1 matches 10 bases. This CDR3 has 14 residues. After removal of 7 bases from V and 5 bases from J, the junction contained 8 bases not matched to a gene. Germline V gene data show CDR1 as SNHLY and CDR2 as FYNNEI. The CDR3 nucleotides are TGTGCCAGCACCCTGGACAGGGGGTCAGACGAGCAGTACTTC. Translating gives CASTLDRGSDEQYF.

This clone was seen more than once but under ten times. DNA of the CDR3: TGCGCCAGCAGCCAAGGGACCGGACAGGGGGATTTACTGTTTTTT. It is translated as CASSQGTGQGDLLFF. This chain links TRBV4-3 with TRBJ1-4; 10 positions agree with TRBD1. Germline V gene sequence: CDR1 LGHNA, CDR2 YSLEER. Trimming at V came to 1 base and at J to 13 bases, leaving 9 bases not matched to a gene. This CDR3 has 15 amino acids.

In its sample, this clone was seen a few times. This rearrangement joins TRBV9 to TRBJ1-3; TRBD1 agrees at 7 bases. The ends lost 4 bases at V and 8 bases at J; junction bases unmatched: 12. The CDR3 extends over 15 amino acids. Per germline, CDR1 SGDLS and CDR2 YYNGEE. DNA for the CDR3: TGTGCCAGCAGCCCCTCCGGGACAGAACTTCACACCATATATTTT. It translates to CASSPSGTELHTIYF.

V is TRBV7-3 and J is TRBJ2-7; 8 nucleotides line up with TRBD1. This CDR3 comprises 13 residues. Unmatched junction bases numbered 5, after V lost 5 bases and J lost 5 bases. Germline CDR1 SGHTA, CDR2 FQGTGA. For the CDR3, the DNA is TGTGCCAGCAGCCCGGACAGGGACGACGAGCAGTACTTC. This gives the protein CASSPDRDDEQYF.

The V call is TRBV2, the J call TRBJ2-2; possibly TRBD2 for D (5 bases). The V end lost 7 bases, the J end lost 7 bases, and 19 bases lay between the germline ends. This CDR3 comprises 15 residues. CDR1 is SNHLY and CDR2 is FYNNEI in the germline V gene. CDR3 amino acids: CASTYIPGRRGELFF. As DNA, the CDR3 is TGTGCCAGCACCTACATCCCGGGGAGACGCGGGGAGCTGTTTTTT.

This sequence joins TRBV18 and TRBJ2-4; 10 bases agree with TRBD2. Per the germline V gene, CDR1 is KGHSH and CDR2 is LQKENI. The CDR3 has 16 amino acids. V lost 1 base and J lost 0; bases outside the gene matches: 0. For the CDR3, the DNA is TGTGCCAGCTCACCACGACTAGCGGGAGCCAAAAACATTCAGTACTTC. Protein: CASSPRLAGAKNIQYF.

This clone showed up just a few times. The J gene is TRBJ1-2, the V gene TRBV7-9; TRBD1 matches 9 bases. Germline V gene lookup returns CDR1 SEHNR and CDR2 FQNEAQ (reference sequence). The CDR3 extends over 15 amino acids. V lost 4 bases to trimming and J lost 4 bases; unmatched junction nucleotides: 7. In DNA form, the CDR3 reads TGTGCCAGCAGCTCCCGACAGGGGGAGGGCTATGGCTACACCTTC. This codes for CASSSRQGEGYGYTF.

The chain combines TRBV14 with TRBJ2-1; 7 nucleotides align to TRBD1. The CDR3 covers 16 residues. J gave up 2 bases and V 0 bases, and 4 bases lay outside the gene matches. CDR1 and CDR2 from the germline V gene are SGHDN and FVKESK. CDR3 protein: CASSQDTGTAYNEQFF. In DNA, the CDR3 is TGTGCCAGCAGCCAAGATACAGGGACAGCCTACAATGAGCAGTTCTTC. Combining the CDR3 with reference TRBV14 and TRBJ2-1 gives the whole variable domain EAGVTQFPSHSVIEKGQTVTLRCDPISGHDNLYWYRRVMGKEIKFLLHFVKESKQDESGMPNNRFLAERTGGTYSTLKVQPAELEDSGVYFCASSQDTGTAYNEQFFGPGTRLTVL.

CDR3 amino acids: CASNRDTMFYNEQFF. CDR3 nucleotides: TGTGCCAGCAACCGGGACACGATGTTTTACAATGAGCAGTTCTTC. The rearrangement joins TRBV6-1 to TRBJ2-1; maybe TRBD1 (6 bases). Between the trimmed V and J ends, which lost 7 bases and 4 bases, there was a span of 17 bases. This CDR3 is 15 amino acids long. The germline CDR1 and CDR2 sequences are MNHNS and SASEGT.